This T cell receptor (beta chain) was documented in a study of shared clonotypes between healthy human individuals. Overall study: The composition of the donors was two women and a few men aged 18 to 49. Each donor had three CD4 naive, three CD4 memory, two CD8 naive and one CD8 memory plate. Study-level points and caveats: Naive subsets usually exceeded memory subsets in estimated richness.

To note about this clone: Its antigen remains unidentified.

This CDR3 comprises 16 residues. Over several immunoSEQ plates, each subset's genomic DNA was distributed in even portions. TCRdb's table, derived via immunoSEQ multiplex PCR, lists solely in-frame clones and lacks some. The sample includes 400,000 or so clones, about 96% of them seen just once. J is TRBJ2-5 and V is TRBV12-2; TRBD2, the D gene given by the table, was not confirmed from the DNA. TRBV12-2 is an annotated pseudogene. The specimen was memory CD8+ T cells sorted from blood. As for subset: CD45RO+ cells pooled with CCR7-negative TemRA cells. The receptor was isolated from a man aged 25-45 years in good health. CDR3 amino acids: CASRITLAGLQETQYF. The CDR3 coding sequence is TGTGCAAGTCGGATCACCCTAGCGGGGTTACAAGAGACCCAGTACTTC.